These 8 T cell receptor beta chains were sequenced from one sample in a study of blood T cell repertoires in COVID-19 (dated by TCRdb to 2019 to 2021). The method was the immunoSEQ multiplex PCR assay. The source is immuneACCESS, and TCRdb retained only in-frame sequences with V and J called. Part of the clones is not carried over; for the studies checked, unresolved V genes explain less than half of this, and the remainder is unexplained. In this sample the table shows about 120,000 clones, almost 80% of which occur a single time. The ten top clones hold roughly 25% of the sample. What was sequenced was peripheral blood. The source is a human donor in a cohort sampled during active COVID-19.

This clone was seen only a few times. This sequence joins TRBV19 and TRBJ1-1; tentative D call: TRBD1 (6 bases). The ends were cut back, 3 bases at V and 1 base at J, with 15 bases in the middle. This CDR3 has 16 amino acids. Looked up from germline, CDR1 is LNHDA and CDR2 is SQIVND (reference sequence). The CDR3 loop reads CASSIRPGARNTEAFF. Written as DNA, the CDR3 is TGTGCCAGTAGTATCAGACCAGGGGCGAGGAACACTGAAGCTTTCTTT.

The V call is TRBV2, the J call TRBJ2-7; D possibly corresponds to TRBD1 (5 bases). Germline values: CDR1 SNHLY, CDR2 FYNNEI. Between the trimmed V and J ends, which lost 7 bases and 4 bases, there was a span of 17 bases. The CDR3 has 14 residues. Here the CDR3 DNA reads TGTGCCAGCACCGTAAGGTGGGGCCCATACGAGCAGTACTTC. Protein: CASTVRWGPYEQYF.

The chain has TRBV18 and TRBJ2-1; the match to TRBD2 covers 10 bases. Germline values: CDR1 KGHSH, CDR2 LQKENI. J gave up 8 bases and V 2 bases, and 6 bases lay outside the gene matches. This CDR3 is 15 amino acids long. CDR3 loop: CASSPVSGGAYEQFF. The CDR3 nucleotides are TGTGCCAGCTCACCAGTCAGCGGGGGGGCCTATGAGCAGTTCTTC.

The chain carries TRBV15 and TRBJ2-2, with 7 bases matching TRBD1. There are 17 residues in the CDR3. V trimming: 2 bases; J trimming: 1 base; junction bases outside the gene matches: 7. Germline V lookup: CDR1 LNHNV, CDR2 YYDKDF (reference sequence). CDR3 region: CATSRRGRSQNTGELFF. The DNA of the CDR3 is TGTGCCACCAGCAGAAGGGGGCGATCCCAGAACACCGGGGAGCTGTTTTTT.

This chain uses TRBV27 with TRBJ2-3, with 7 bases aligning to TRBD2. J was trimmed by 5 bases and V by 2 bases; bases with no gene match: 10. CDR1 is MNHEY and CDR2 is SMNVEV in the germline V gene (reference sequence). The CDR3 is 16 residues long. The CDR3 here is CASSLNTGLDIDTQYF. CDR3 DNA sequence: TGTGCCAGCAGTTTAAATACAGGACTAGATATAGATACGCAGTATTTT.

V usage is TRBV4-1 and J usage is TRBJ2-1, with a possible D match to TRBD1 (6 bases). The germline V gene has CDR1 MGHRA and CDR2 YSYEKL. V lost 1 base, J lost 7 bases, and 11 bases lay in between. The CDR3 is 14 amino acids. The CDR3 protein is CASSQGFRGNEQFF. The CDR3, as DNA: TGCGCCAGCAGCCAAGGTTTCAGGGGAAATGAGCAGTTCTTC.

CDR3 DNA: TGTGCCAGTACGCAGGGGGCGATTGGGAACACTGAAGCTTTCTTT. Amino acids: CASTQGAIGNTEAFF. The chain employs TRBV19 and TRBJ1-1, with 8 bases fitting TRBD1. The junction had 8 bases not matched to a gene; V was cut back by 7 bases and J by 1 base. The CDR3 consists of 15 residues. CDR1 is LNHDA and CDR2 is SQIVND in the germline V gene (reference sequence). Supplemented by reference TRBV19 and TRBJ1-1, the full variable domain reads DGGITQSPKYLFRKEGQNVTLSCEQNLNHDAMYWYRQDPGQGLRLIYYSQIVNDFQKGDIAEGYSVSREKKESFPLTVTSAQKNPTAFYLCASTQGAIGNTEAFFGQGTRLTVV.

V gene TRBV28 combines with J gene TRBJ1-6; D unclear. The CDR3 contains 12 residues. From germline, CDR1 is MDHEN and CDR2 SYDVKM. V shed 3 bases and J shed 9 bases, with 6 bases lying between them. The CDR3 is CASSFASSPLHF. For the CDR3, the DNA is TGTGCCAGCAGTTTCGCGAGTTCACCCCTCCACTTT.